The 23 T cell receptor beta chains listed next were all sequenced from one sample in a study of blood T cell repertoires in COVID-19. Here immunoSEQ multiplex PCR was the method, and the copy in TCRdb shows in-frame clones only, minus some. The table lists about 240,000 clones, approximately 88% of them singletons. Sequencing was performed on PBMCs or T cells enriched from blood (not recorded which). The receptors come from a woman aged 25-40 years with acute COVID-19.

This sequence joins TRBV29-1 and TRBJ1-2; the D gene is possibly TRBD1 (6 bases). The CDR3 covers 11 residues. Trimming pared 6 bases from V and 2 bases from J, leaving 7 bases between. Germline lookup yields CDR1 SQVTM and CDR2 ANQGSEA. The CDR3 loop is CSVGGNYGYTF. The DNA for the CDR3 is TGCAGCGTAGGGGGAAACTATGGCTACACCTTC.

A word on this clone: The identical CDR3 is also encoded by other nucleotide sequences in the sample. CDR3 residues: CASSLGGGADTQYF. In DNA form, the CDR3 reads TGTGCCAGCAGCTTGGGGGGGGGAGCAGATACGCAGTATTTT. The V call is TRBV7-2, the J call TRBJ2-3; 7 nucleotides match TRBD2. The CDR3 consists of 14 residues. Germline loops: CDR1 SGHTA, CDR2 FQGNSA. J was trimmed by 4 bases and V by 3 bases; bases with no gene match: 4.

This sequence joins TRBV4-3 and TRBJ2-2, with no clear D. The CDR3 totals 16 residues. Deletions cut 0 bases from V and 0 bases from J, with 8 bases between. Germline CDR1 LGHNA, CDR2 YSLEER. The CDR3 region is CASSQDGAPNTGELFF. CDR3 nucleotides: TGCGCCAGCAGCCAAGACGGAGCGCCGAACACCGGGGAGCTGTTTTTT.

The chain joins TRBV13 to TRBJ1-2; 7 bases fit TRBD1. Unmatched junction bases numbered 3, after V lost 1 base and J lost 4 bases. This CDR3 comprises 14 residues. Looked up from germline, CDR1 is PRHDT and CDR2 is FYEKMQ (reference sequence). CDR3 coding DNA: TGTGCCAGCAGCTTAGTCAGGGGGAGCTATGGCTACACCTTC. It codes for CASSLVRGSYGYTF.

This clone was recorded only once. V usage is TRBV4-3 and J usage is TRBJ2-7; no clear D gene. Germline-derived CDR1 and CDR2 are LGHNA and YSLEER. V was cut by 2 bases and J by 4 bases, with 12 bases left in between. The CDR3 is made up of 14 amino acids. The CDR3 here is CASSQHHKEYEQYF. Written as DNA, the CDR3 is TGCGCCAGCAGCCAACATCACAAAGAATACGAGCAGTACTTC.

This clone was picked up a small number of times. The chain links TRBV6-6 to TRBJ1-2; 8 bases are a match to TRBD1. This CDR3 has 14 residues. J gave up 2 bases and V 7 bases, and 6 bases lay outside the gene matches. The germline V gene encodes CDR1 MNHNY and CDR2 SVGAGI (reference sequence). CDR3 DNA sequence: TGTGCCAGCATTATCGGGACAGGAAACTATGGCTACACCTTC. Translated: CASIIGTGNYGYTF.

Comment on this clone: The germline gene is not matched at one end of the junction; a read error may be the cause. This rearrangement joins TRBV7-2 to TRBJ1-6; 7 positions match TRBD1. The CDR3 is 18 amino acids. In germline, CDR1 is SGHTA, CDR2 FQGNSA. The CDR3 reads CASNLGGSRGSPNSPLHF. CDR3 in DNA: TGTGCCAGCAACTTAGGGGGGTCCAGGGGGAGCCCTAATTCACCCCTCCACTTT. Supplemented by reference TRBV7-2 and TRBJ1-6, the full variable domain reads GAGVSQSPSNKVTEKGKDVELRCDPISGHTALYWYRQSLGQGLEFLIYFQGNSAPDKSGLPSDRFSAERTGGSVSTLTIQRTQQEDSAVYLCASNLGGSRGSPNSPLHFGNGTRLTVT.

The rearrangement uses TRBV27 and TRBJ1-1; 8 bases fit TRBD1. Germline CDR1 reads MNHEY; CDR2 reads SMNVEV (reference sequence). There are 16 residues in the CDR3. The J segment lost 1 base and the V segment lost 4 bases, leaving 8 bases of the junction unmatched. The CDR3 sequence: CASSSRGDRGNTEAFF. The CDR3 coding sequence is TGTGCCAGCAGTTCCCGGGGAGACAGGGGGAACACTGAAGCTTTCTTT.

The rearrangement uses TRBV11-2 and TRBJ2-7; 7 positions match TRBD1. The germline V gene has CDR1 SGHAT and CDR2 FQNNGV. V was clipped by 5 bases and J by 4 bases; unmatched bases: 14. This CDR3 has 16 residues. In DNA, the CDR3 is TGTGCCAGCAGCCCCTACCCGACAGGGACCCTGTACGAGCAGTACTTC. This encodes CASSPYPTGTLYEQYF.

This clone occurred a few times. The chain carries TRBV10-3 and TRBJ1-1, with D hard to call. V was clipped by 5 bases and J by 5 bases, with 18 bases between them. Germline CDR1 ENHRY, CDR2 SYGVKD. The CDR3 has 15 amino acids. The CDR3 sequence is CAISSLDGSATEAFF. The DNA for the CDR3 is TGTGCCATCAGTTCCCTCGACGGGAGTGCAACTGAAGCTTTCTTT.

This clone was counted between two and nine times. This sequence joins TRBV9 and TRBJ2-3; 11 bases are shared with TRBD2. The CDR3 spans 15 residues. Germline CDR1 SGDLS, CDR2 YYNGEE. V was clipped by 6 bases and J by 6 bases; unmatched bases: 9. This CDR3 is CASTYSGGASDTQYF. The CDR3 DNA reads as TGTGCCAGCACCTATAGCGGGGGGGCCTCCGATACGCAGTATTTT.

This clone was picked up a small number of times. The chain employs TRBV4-2 and TRBJ1-2; 9 nucleotides line up with TRBD1. The germline gives CDR1 LGHNA, CDR2 YNFKEQ. The CDR3 runs 15 residues. Trimming cost V 5 bases and J 8 bases; bases outside gene matches: 12. The CDR3 reads CASSNTGGYVGGYTF. The DNA of the CDR3 is TGTGCCAGCAGCAATACAGGGGGCTATGTTGGAGGCTACACCTTC.

V and J are TRBV28 and TRBJ2-7; 9 bases map to TRBD2. CDR1 and CDR2 from the germline V gene are MDHEN and SYDVKM. V dropped 6 bases and J dropped 3; count of bases not matched to a gene: 6. The CDR3 is made up of 14 amino acids. The CDR3 bases are TGTGCCAGCAGGGACGGGACTAGCTACTACGAGCAGTACTTC. This codes for CASRDGTSYYEQYF.

The chain uses TRBV14 and TRBJ1-1; D possibly corresponds to TRBD1 (5 bases). Germline loops: CDR1 SGHDN, CDR2 FVKESK. The CDR3 loop spans 13 amino acids. V lost 5 bases and J lost 0, with 7 bases in between. CDR3 amino acids: CASSRGLNTEAFF. DNA of the CDR3: TGTGCCAGCAGCAGGGGATTGAACACTGAAGCTTTCTTT.

The chain uses TRBV19 and TRBJ1-1; a possible D gene is TRBD1 (6 bases). Germline V CDR1 and CDR2: LNHDA, SQIVND (reference sequence). CDR3 length: 17 amino acids. Trimming removed 5 bases from V and 0 bases from J, with 19 bases in between. The CDR3 protein is CASSVGYKTGLNTEAFF. CDR3 in DNA: TGTGCCAGTAGTGTAGGGTATAAGACAGGTTTGAACACTGAAGCTTTCTTT.

The rearrangement uses TRBV4-3 and TRBJ2-1, with D perhaps matching TRBD2 (6 bases). This CDR3 spans 12 amino acids. V was shortened by 5 bases and J by 10 bases, with 12 bases between the two germline ends. CDR1 is LGHNA and CDR2 is YSLEER in the germline V gene. The CDR3 region has the DNA TGCGCCAGCAGCGGGGGGTTGGGAGAGCAGTTCTTC. Encoded protein: CASSGGLGEQFF.

This rearrangement joins TRBV18 to TRBJ1-1; the D is unclear. Germline loops: CDR1 KGHSH, CDR2 LQKENI. V was cut by 2 bases and J by 2 bases, with 9 bases left in between. This CDR3 is 14 amino acids long. In DNA form, the CDR3 reads TGTGCCAGCTCACCAGCCGGGATTAACACTGAAGCTTTCTTT. This codes for CASSPAGINTEAFF.

The chain links TRBV5-1 to TRBJ2-7; D is perhaps TRBD2 (6 bases). This CDR3 is built from 13 residues. Germline V gives CDR1 SGHRS, CDR2 YFSETQ. V lost 6 bases to trimming and J lost 0 bases, with 10 bases between them. The CDR3: CASKAGSSYEQYF. In nucleotides, the CDR3 is TGCGCCAGCAAGGCCGGGAGCTCCTACGAGCAGTACTTC.

The CDR3 loop reads CASSGVQGRNTEAFF. The CDR3 DNA follows: TGTGCCAGCAGCGGTGTTCAGGGCCGGAACACTGAAGCTTTCTTT. This chain uses TRBV9 with TRBJ1-1; D is perhaps TRBD1 (5 bases). Trimming removed 3 bases at V and 1 base at J, with 13 bases between. The CDR3 is 15 residues long. The germline gives CDR1 SGDLS, CDR2 YYNGEE.

J is TRBJ1-4 and V is TRBV5-4, with TRBD1 matching over 8 bases. This CDR3 spans 15 amino acids. The germline V gene has CDR1 SGHNT and CDR2 YYREEE (reference sequence). With V trimmed by 1 base and J by 6 bases, 5 bases remained unmatched. The CDR3, as DNA: TGTGCCAGCAGCTTGAAGACAGGGGAGCATGAAAAACTGTTTTTT. It translates to CASSLKTGEHEKLFF.

This clone has just one count. The chain uses TRBV10-3 and TRBJ1-5; maybe TRBD1 (5 bases). The V and J ends lost 6 bases and 0 bases respectively, with 9 bases between them. The germline V gene has CDR1 ENHRY and CDR2 SYGVKD. The CDR3 sequence is 14 residues long. In nucleotides, the CDR3 is TGTGCCATCAGGGATGACAGTAGCAATCAGCCCCAGCATTTT. This encodes CAIRDDSSNQPQHF.

The chain employs TRBV7-8 and TRBJ2-5; the match to TRBD1 covers 8 bases. V dropped 5 bases and J dropped 2; count of bases not matched to a gene: 7. Germline V gives CDR1 SGHVS, CDR2 FQNEAQ. The CDR3 has 15 residues. CDR3 sequence (DNA): TGTGCCAGCAGCGGAACGACAGGGGCTCAAGAGACCCAGTACTTC. It codes for CASSGTTGAQETQYF.

J is TRBJ2-7 and V is TRBV5-1, with D possibly matching TRBD1 (5 bases). This CDR3 spans 15 amino acids. Germline V gene data show CDR1 as SGHRS and CDR2 as YFSETQ. Trimming took 0 bases from V and 6 from J, leaving 16 bases between them. CDR3 DNA: TGCGCCAGCAGCTTGGAAGACGCAAAGGGGCTCGAGCAGTACTTC. Residues: CASSLEDAKGLEQYF.